This TCR beta chain was sequenced for a study of CD8 T cells in Susac syndrome. V lost 1 base and J lost 11, with 9 bases in between. Germline V gene sequence: CDR1 SEHNR, CDR2 FQNEAQ (reference sequence). The CDR3 is made up of 12 amino acids. The multiple sclerosis controls, all treatment-naive patients, had relapsing-remitting disease that was stable or active. The CD8+ and CD4+ T cells were negatively isolated, with the TEMRA cells enriched by FACS. Random hexamers were used to reverse transcribe an amount of about 0.45 to 1 ug RNA. TCRdb used MiXCR to reprocess the immunoSEQ multiplex PCR reads, holding one entry per CDR3 protein. The table lists 100,000 to 150,000 distinct CDR3 sequences, over 90% of them singletons.

V is TRBV7-9 and J is TRBJ1-5; D is unclear. Sample: CD8+ T cells from PBMCs. The sequence was obtained from a human donor with multiple sclerosis. Here the CDR3 DNA reads TGTGCCAGCAGCTTAGGGGCGATAGCCCAGCATTTT. Its protein is CASSLGAIAQHF.